These 20 T cell receptor beta chains were all obtained from the same sample, sequenced in a study of blood T cells in healthy people across ages. The second PCR ran 7 to 11 cycles with a sample-barcoded 5' primer and J-beta primers. TCRdb independently ran MiXCR on the 5' RACE reads; one entry per CDR3 protein. Of 790,000 or so distinct CDR3 sequences detected, roughly 56% appear once; the ten largest clones hold around 25%. Sequenced input: blood. Receptor source: a man aged 40-50 years in good health.

This clonotype was seen a single time. The rearrangement joins TRBV15 to TRBJ1-2; maybe TRBD1 (5 bases). Per the germline V gene, CDR1 is LNHNV and CDR2 is YYDKDF (reference sequence). Trimming removed 8 bases at V and 2 bases at J, with 15 bases between. There are 14 residues in the CDR3. The CDR3 nucleotides are TGTGCCACCCGGTGGGGGGGACCGAACTATGGCTACACCTTC. It yields the protein CATRWGGPNYGYTF.

The rearrangement joins TRBV25-1 to TRBJ1-1; D call uncertain. The V end was cut by 2 bases, the J end by 1 base, with 11 bases between. CDR1 MGHDK and CDR2 SYGVNS come from the germline V gene. The CDR3 consists of 15 residues. The CDR3, as DNA: TGTGCCAGCAGTGAAAGTAGATTCCGGAACACTGAAGCTTTCTTT. Translating gives CASSESRFRNTEAFF. The whole variable domain, remainder taken from reference TRBV25-1 and TRBJ1-1, is EADIYQTPRYLVIGTGKKITLECSQTMGHDKMYWYQQDPGMELHLIHYSYGVNSTEKGDLSSESTVSRIRTEHFPLTLESARPSHTSQYLCASSESRFRNTEAFFGQGTRLTVV.

V gene TRBV12-5 combines with J gene TRBJ1-2, with a weak D call TRBD1 (6 bases). Germline V gene data show CDR1 as LGHNT and CDR2 as FRNRAP. V shed 4 bases and J shed 4 bases, with 16 bases lying between them. CDR3 length: 15 amino acids. In DNA form, the CDR3 reads TGTGCTAGTGGTTCGGACTCGGACAGACCCTATGGCTACACCTTC. Amino acid sequence: CASGSDSDRPYGYTF.

J is TRBJ1-1 and V is TRBV4-1; D not certain. The CDR3 is 14 residues long. V lost 0 bases, J lost 1 base, and 6 bases lay in between. Germline values: CDR1 MGHRA, CDR2 YSYEKL. The CDR3 coding sequence is TGCGCCAGCAGCCAAGAAATTGAGAACACTGAAGCTTTCTTT. This codes for CASSQEIENTEAFF.

J is TRBJ2-2 and V is TRBV5-1; D not certain. V lost 5 bases to trimming and J lost 1 base, with 12 bases between them. The CDR3 has 15 amino acids. The germline V gene has CDR1 SGHRS and CDR2 YFSETQ. The CDR3 DNA sequence: TGCGCCAGCAGGCGAGAGGAGTGGAACACCGGGGAGCTGTTTTTT. Residues: CASRREEWNTGELFF.

J is TRBJ2-1 and V is TRBV7-2; TRBD2 agrees at 10 bases. Per germline, CDR1 SGHTA and CDR2 FQGNSA. J lost 4 bases, V lost 0 bases, and 9 bases had no gene match. The CDR3 totals 18 residues. CDR3 DNA sequence: TGTGCCAGCAGCTTAGCCTATAGCGGGAGGAGTCCTTACAATGAGCAGTTCTTC. Translated: CASSLAYSGRSPYNEQFF.

This clonotype was counted a single time. V and J are TRBV29-1 and TRBJ1-2; D is uncertain. Trimming cost V 7 bases and J 10 bases, with 16 bases left between them. This CDR3 has 11 amino acids. From germline, CDR1 is SQVTM and CDR2 ANQGSEA. The CDR3: CSGQGSDDYTF. CDR3 DNA: TGCAGCGGTCAAGGCTCGGATGACTACACCTTC.

The V and J genes are TRBV7-9 and TRBJ2-7; 10 nucleotides match TRBD1. V was clipped by 5 bases and J by 5 bases; unmatched bases: 6. This CDR3 has 14 residues. The germline gives CDR1 SEHNR, CDR2 FQNEAQ (reference sequence). The chain's CDR3 is CASSQTGGKDEQYF. DNA of the CDR3: TGTGCCAGCAGCCAGACAGGGGGCAAAGACGAGCAGTACTTC.

This sequence joins TRBV28 and TRBJ2-5, with TRBD2 matching over 12 bases. V shed 3 bases, J shed 11 bases, and the junction held 13 bases outside the gene matches. Germline lookup yields CDR1 MDHEN and CDR2 SYDVKM. This CDR3 has 16 residues. The CDR3 DNA sequence: TGTGCCAGCAGTTTGGGGACTAGCGGGCCCCACACGCGGCAGTACTTC. It specifies CASSLGTSGPHTRQYF.

This clonotype came up a few times. The chain couples TRBV3-1 to TRBJ2-5; tentative D call: TRBD1 (6 bases). V was clipped by 5 bases and J by 10 bases, with 11 bases between them. CDR1 LGHDT and CDR2 YNNKEL come from the germline V gene (reference sequence). This CDR3 has 11 residues. For the CDR3, the DNA is TGTGCCAGCAGCGATAACAGGGACCAGTACTTC. Protein: CASSDNRDQYF.

V and J are TRBV29-1 and TRBJ1-2; 7 nucleotides match TRBD1. CDR3 length: 13 amino acids. The germline gives CDR1 SQVTM, CDR2 ANQGSEA. The J segment lost 7 bases and the V segment lost 8 bases, leaving 13 bases of the junction unmatched. The CDR3 nucleotides are TGCAGCTCAATTTCTGCCGAGGGGGCTGGCTACACCTTC. As protein: CSSISAEGAGYTF.

The chain employs TRBV5-1 and TRBJ2-3, with 11 bases fitting TRBD2. The CDR3 is 17 amino acids. Trimming cost V 4 bases and J 3 bases; bases outside gene matches: 10. Germline CDR1 reads SGHRS; CDR2 reads YFSETQ. CDR3 protein: CASSTHTSGGNTDTQYF. CDR3 sequence (DNA): TGCGCCAGCAGCACACACACTAGCGGGGGTAATACAGATACGCAGTATTTT.

J is TRBJ1-2 and V is TRBV9, with 10 bases that match TRBD1. V shed 0 bases and J 7 bases; nucleotides not matched to a gene: 9. The CDR3 is 16 residues long. The germline V gene encodes CDR1 SGDLS and CDR2 YYNGEE. CDR3 protein: CASSVGGTGALGGYTF. The CDR3 region has the DNA TGTGCCAGCAGCGTAGGCGGGACAGGGGCCCTAGGTGGCTACACCTTC.

This sequence joins TRBV10-3 and TRBJ2-5, with a tentative D call TRBD1 (6 bases). The V and J ends lost 6 bases and 1 base respectively, with 6 bases between them. Germline loops: CDR1 ENHRY, CDR2 SYGVKD. The CDR3 loop spans 12 amino acids. In DNA, the CDR3 is TGTGCCATCAGGACAGGCCAAGAGACCCAGTACTTC. This sequence encodes CAIRTGQETQYF.

The CDR3 sequence: CASSPHPLLGGTEAFF. CDR3 DNA: TGTGCCAGCAGTCCTCACCCCCTCCTAGGCGGCACTGAAGCTTTCTTT. The genes are TRBV25-1 and TRBJ1-1; D not certain. Trimming pared 5 bases from V and 4 bases from J, leaving 20 bases between. Germline values: CDR1 MGHDK, CDR2 SYGVNS. The CDR3 spans 16 residues.

This clonotype was counted a single time. J is TRBJ2-1 and V is TRBV7-2, with D possibly matching TRBD1 (5 bases). The CDR3 totals 13 residues. Per the germline V gene, CDR1 is SGHTA and CDR2 is FQGNSA. V was cut by 3 bases and J by 9 bases, with 12 bases left in between. The CDR3 sequence is CASSFDFRAEQFF. The DNA of the CDR3 is TGTGCCAGCAGCTTCGACTTCAGGGCTGAGCAGTTCTTC.

With regard to this clonotype: Sequence at one end of the junction differs from germline and may be a read error. V usage is TRBV7-7 and J usage is TRBJ2-4; 8 bases are shared with TRBD1. The length of the CDR3 is 14 residues. CDR1 and CDR2 from the germline V gene are SSHAT and FNYEAQ (reference sequence). For the CDR3, the DNA is TGTGCTAGCAGCCCCGGACAGGGTCAAAACATTCAGTACTTC. Protein product: CASSPGQGQNIQYF.

The chain is built from TRBV2 and TRBJ1-2, with 8 bases that match TRBD1. CDR3 size: 15 residues. Per germline, CDR1 SNHLY and CDR2 FYNNEI. With 3 bases clipped from V and 3 bases from J, the junction kept 6 bases outside the gene matches. This CDR3 is CASSDPPGGDYGYTF. For the CDR3, the DNA is TGTGCCAGCAGTGACCCCCCAGGGGGCGACTATGGCTACACCTTC.

The chain links TRBV28 to TRBJ2-5; D ambiguous. The V gene lost 6 bases and the J gene lost 2 bases, with 13 bases spanning the gap. Germline lookup yields CDR1 MDHEN and CDR2 SYDVKM. CDR3 size: 14 residues. CDR3 amino acids: CASSTLVSQETQYF. Here the CDR3 DNA reads TGTGCCAGCAGCACTCTGGTGTCGCAAGAGACCCAGTACTTC. Variable domain in full (rest from reference TRBV28 and TRBJ2-5): DVKVTQSSRYLVKRTGEKVFLECVQDMDHENMFWYRQDPGLGLRLIYFSYDVKMKEKGDIPEGYSVSREKKERFSLILESASTNQTSMYLCASSTLVSQETQYFGPGTRLLVL.

The sample holds a few counts of this clonotype. The chain couples TRBV29-1 to TRBJ1-5; no clear D. The CDR3 runs to 14 residues. Germline V gene lookup returns CDR1 SQVTM and CDR2 ANQGSEA. Trimming removed 4 bases at V and 4 bases at J, with 14 bases between. The DNA for the CDR3 is TGCAGCGTTGTTCTCTCCGGACTAAATCAGCCCCAGCATTTT. It yields the protein CSVVLSGLNQPQHF.